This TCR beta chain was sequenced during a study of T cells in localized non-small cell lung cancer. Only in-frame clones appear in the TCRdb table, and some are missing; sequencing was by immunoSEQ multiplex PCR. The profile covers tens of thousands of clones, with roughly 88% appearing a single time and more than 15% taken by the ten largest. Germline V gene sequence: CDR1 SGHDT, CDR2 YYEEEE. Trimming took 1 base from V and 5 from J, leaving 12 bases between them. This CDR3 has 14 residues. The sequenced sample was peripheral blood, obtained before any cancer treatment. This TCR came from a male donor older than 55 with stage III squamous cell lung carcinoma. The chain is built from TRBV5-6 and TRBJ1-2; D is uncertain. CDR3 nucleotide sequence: TGTGCCAGCAGCTTGAATGCAGAACGGTATGGCTACACCTTC. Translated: CASSLNAERYGYTF.